The present T cell receptor beta chain was sequenced within a study of graft-versus-host responses after intestinal transplantation. Overall study: Every one of the recipients received anti-thymocyte globulin induction and afterwards took tacrolimus and steroids for roughly three years.

This clone was seen a few times. The germline V gene encodes CDR1 MNHEY and CDR2 SVGAGI. The trim removed 5 bases at V and 3 bases at J, leaving 7 bases unmatched. The CDR3 runs to 14 residues. At the end of the reaction, proliferating CFSE-low CD3+CD4+ and CD3+CD8+ responders were sorted. The method was immunoSEQ multiplex PCR; TCRdb's version includes in-frame clones alone and lacks a portion of them. The data hold about 10,000 clones, with roughly 32% observed a single time. V gene TRBV6-5 combines with J gene TRBJ2-7; 7 positions agree with TRBD1. This receptor was taken from a human patient who was an organ donor for intestinal transplantation. The sample in question was alloreactive CD4+ T cells from a mixed lymphocyte reaction culture, obtained before transplantation. As for subset: CFSE-low proliferating T cells sorted from approximately six-day pre-transplant mixed lymphocyte reaction (GvH or HvG direction). CDR3 in amino acids: CASSKTGFNYEQYF. The CDR3 nucleotides are TGTGCCAGCAGTAAGACAGGGTTTAACTACGAGCAGTACTTC.